A selection of T cell receptor beta chains follows, all from one sample in a study of T cell responses to AZD1222 COVID-19 vaccine. Clones were read by immunoSEQ multiplex PCR, and TCRdb kept only the in-frame ones, dropping some. Altogether some 150,000 clones are present, approximately 90% being singletons, with the ten largest covering approximately 1.8%. Sequenced here: peripheral blood, sampled on day 0 of AZD1222 vaccination. The receptor set was obtained from an adult in good health. CDR3s include the opening cysteine and the closing phenylalanine or tryptophan. A D gene is named only where the DNA matches it firmly. Size is omitted from some rows. Given values are once, few, many or a class for expanded clones.

v_call	d_call	j_call	clone_size	cdr3_aa	cdr3_nt
TRBV10-3	.	TRBJ1-1	.	CATLRGASTEAFF	TGTGCCACCCTTCGGGGGGCTAGCACTGAAGCTTTCTTT
TRBV7-2	TRBD2	TRBJ2-1	.	CASSLVGTSYNEQFF	TGTGCCAGCAGCTTAGTGGGGACTAGCTACAATGAGCAGTTCTTC
TRBV5-1	.	TRBJ2-5	.	CASSFQGETQYF	TGCGCCAGCAGCTTCCAGGGGGAGACCCAGTACTTC
TRBV6-5	TRBD1	TRBJ1-2	.	CASSSWDRGDHGYTF	TGTGCCAGCAGTTCCTGGGACAGGGGGGATCATGGCTACACCTTC
TRBV20-1	.	TRBJ1-5	.	CSGSQGGQPQHF	TGCAGTGGTAGTCAGGGAGGTCAGCCCCAGCATTTT
TRBV6-2/TRBV6-3	TRBD2	TRBJ2-7	.	CASSYPERESEEQYF	TGTGCCAGCAGTTACCCAGAGCGGGAGTCTGAAGAGCAGTACTTC
TRBV6-4	.	TRBJ1-1	.	CASSDKGEAFF	TGTGCCAGCAGCGACAAGGGTGAAGCTTTCTTT
TRBV3-1/TRBV3-2	TRBD2	TRBJ2-1	.	CASSQEGLAGGEQFF	TGTGCCAGCAGCCAAGAGGGACTAGCGGGAGGTGAGCAGTTCTTC
TRBV5-4	.	TRBJ2-3	.	CASSEKGGIGTDTQYF	TGTGCCAGCAGCGAAAAAGGGGGAATCGGCACAGATACGCAGTATTTT
TRBV7-2	.	TRBJ2-3	.	CASSPVVGPDTQYF	TGTGCCAGCAGCCCAGTAGTAGGACCAGATACGCAGTATTTT
TRBV29-1	TRBD1	TRBJ1-2	.	CSTGRQGDSGYTF	TGCAGCACAGGACGACAGGGCGACTCTGGCTACACCTTC
TRBV28	TRBD1	TRBJ2-7	.	CASSPPGTGSYEQYF	TGTGCCAGCAGTCCCCCTGGGACAGGATCCTACGAGCAGTACTTC
TRBV5-6	.	TRBJ1-2	.	CASRRTVDYGYTF	TGTGCCAGCAGAAGGACAGTAGACTATGGCTACACCTTC
TRBV6-2/TRBV6-3	.	TRBJ1-5	.	CASSRLVGGLGNQPQHF	TGTGCCAGCAGCCGGCTCGTCGGGGGTCTGGGCAATCAGCCCCAGCATTTT
TRBV18	.	TRBJ2-5	.	CASSPPTYRDSINF	TGTGCCAGCTCACCACCTACCTACCGAGACAGTATAAACTTC
TRBV7-6	.	TRBJ1-3	.	CASSLGTGRSSGNTIYF	TGTGCCAGCAGCTTAGGGACCGGACGGAGCTCTGGAAACACCATATATTTT
TRBV30	TRBD1	TRBJ2-2	.	CAWSVWDRVFTGELFF	TGTGCCTGGAGTGTATGGGACAGGGTCTTCACCGGGGAGCTGTTTTTT
TRBV7-2	.	TRBJ1-1	once	CASSLSTVNTEAFF	TGTGCCAGCAGCTTATCGACAGTGAACACTGAAGCTTTCTTT
TRBV5-1	TRBD1	TRBJ1-2	.	CASSLGGQGGYGYTF	TGCGCCAGCAGCTTGGGGGGACAGGGAGGCTATGGCTACACCTTC
TRBV9	TRBD2	TRBJ2-2	.	CASSVGTSGANTGELFF	TGTGCCAGCAGCGTAGGGACTAGCGGGGCGAACACCGGGGAGCTGTTTTTT